Below, 17 T cell receptor beta chains from the same sample are listed, as sequenced in a study of T cells in Graves' hyperthyroidism and ophthalmopathy. Amplified regions were TCR beta CDR3 sequences from RNA transcripts. Initially, a first-round RT-PCR of the TCR CDR3 employed the HTBI primer set. TCRdb independently ran MiXCR on the multiplex PCR reads; one entry per CDR3 protein. The table shows around 380,000 distinct CDR3 sequences, with roughly 13% occurring only once. Sequencing was carried out using blood. Receptor source: a man aged 30 to 39 with Graves' hyperthyroidism that later progressed to Graves' ophthalmopathy.

This clonotype appeared a few times. The chain couples TRBV7-2 to TRBJ1-6; the D gene is possibly TRBD1 (5 bases). V was trimmed by 5 bases and J by 2 bases, leaving 10 bases between them. This CDR3 comprises 15 residues. CDR1 is SGHTA and CDR2 is FQGNSA in the germline V gene. CDR3 residues: CASSPGFPYNSPLHF. The CDR3 nucleotides read TGTGCCAGCAGCCCAGGGTTCCCCTATAATTCACCCCTCCACTTT.

Ten or more counts support this clonotype. This chain joins TRBV12-3 or TRBV12-4 and TRBJ2-2; the D gene is possibly TRBD1 (5 bases). V gave up 5 bases and J gave up 6 bases, with 13 bases separating them. The CDR3 has 14 residues. The CDR3 nucleotides read TGTGCCAGCAGTCCTTCGGACAACGCCGGGGAGCTGTTTTTT. Amino acid sequence: CASSPSDNAGELFF.

This clonotype has just one count. Given a much more abundant clone one base away, this may be a read error. The rearrangement links TRBV27 to TRBJ2-5; 10 positions agree with TRBD1. In germline, CDR1 is MNHEY, CDR2 SMNVEV (reference sequence). The CDR3 consists of 16 residues. The CDR3: CASRRQGANLWETQCF. The CDR3 bases are TGTGCCAGCAGGAGACAGGGGGCGAACCTGTGGGAGACCCAGTGCTTC.

This clonotype was observed many times. V is TRBV29-1 and J is TRBJ1-2; D not certain. Trimming pared 3 bases from V and 0 bases from J, leaving 5 bases between. This CDR3 has 12 amino acids. Germline CDR1 SQVTM, CDR2 ANQGSEA. The CDR3 loop is CSVDQANYGYTF. The CDR3 nucleotides are TGCAGCGTTGACCAAGCTAACTATGGCTACACCTTC.

V is TRBV7-9 and J is TRBJ2-2; 7 nucleotides agree with TRBD1. Germline loops: CDR1 SEHNR, CDR2 FQNEAQ (reference sequence). The CDR3 covers 14 residues. With V trimmed by 2 bases and J by 6 bases, 3 bases remained unmatched. CDR3 loop: CASSLNDRAGELFF. As DNA, the CDR3 is TGTGCCAGCAGCTTAAATGACAGGGCCGGGGAGCTGTTTTTT. Full variable domain (missing parts from reference TRBV7-9 and TRBJ2-2): DTGVSQNPRHKITKRGQNVTFRCDPISEHNRLYWYRQTLGQGPEFLTYFQNEAQLEKSRLLSDRFSAERPKGSFSTLEIQRTEQGDSAMYLCASSLNDRAGELFFGEGSRLTVL.

The chain couples TRBV6-2 or TRBV6-3 to TRBJ1-2, with D uncertain. The germline CDR1 and CDR2 sequences are MNHEY and SVGEGT. The CDR3 runs 14 residues. The V and J ends lost 7 bases and 6 bases respectively, with 18 bases between them. CDR3 in amino acids: CASNIGPQGHGYTF. The DNA for the CDR3 is TGTGCCAGCAACATCGGGCCTCAAGGGCATGGCTACACCTTC.

The chain has TRBV7-9 and TRBJ1-5; 8 bases are a match to TRBD1. The CDR3 totals 14 residues. Trimming at V came to 5 bases and at J to 6 bases, leaving 6 bases not matched to a gene. Germline V lookup: CDR1 SEHNR, CDR2 FQNEAQ (reference sequence). This chain's CDR3 is CASSHAGGPQPQHF. As DNA, the CDR3 is TGTGCCAGCAGCCACGCAGGGGGCCCTCAGCCCCAGCATTTT.

Only a few counts were recorded for this clonotype. CDR3 sequence: CAISEDRGLGNEQFF. Here the CDR3 DNA reads TGTGCCATCAGTGAGGACAGGGGGCTCGGGAATGAGCAGTTCTTC. This sequence joins TRBV10-3 and TRBJ2-1, with 10 bases lining up with TRBD1. The germline gives CDR1 ENHRY, CDR2 SYGVKD. The CDR3 totals 15 residues. V shed 2 bases, J shed 7 bases, and the junction held 5 bases outside the gene matches.

This clonotype has just a few counts. A single base separates this from a much larger clone, so it may be a read error. V usage is TRBV10-3 and J usage is TRBJ1-1; no firm D call. Germline values: CDR1 ENHRY, CDR2 SYGVKD. There are 16 residues in the CDR3. The V end lost 1 base, the J end lost 0 bases, and 12 bases lay between the germline ends. The CDR3 region is CAISELKGPLNTEAFF. CDR3 DNA: TGTGCCATCAGTGAGTTGAAAGGGCCGTTGAACACTGAAGCTTTCTTT.

This clonotype was observed at least ten times. V and J are TRBV24-1 and TRBJ2-5; TRBD1 agrees at 8 bases. V shed 4 bases and J 4 bases; nucleotides not matched to a gene: 7. Germline V gene sequence: CDR1 KGHDR, CDR2 SFDVKD. The CDR3 has 15 amino acids. The CDR3 DNA is TGTGCCACCAGTGAGTCGACAGGGGCTGGAGAGACCCAGTACTTC. As protein: CATSESTGAGETQYF.

This clonotype was seen repeatedly, ten times or more. This CDR3 reads CASSFGGRGEKLFF. The CDR3 DNA reads as TGTGCCAGCAGTTTCGGGGGGAGGGGAGAAAAACTGTTTTTT. The rearrangement joins TRBV12-3 or TRBV12-4 to TRBJ1-4, with a possible D match to TRBD1 (5 bases). V was clipped by 3 bases and J by 8 bases, with 13 bases between them. The CDR3 totals 14 residues.

This clonotype was seen repeatedly, ten times or more. The chain recombines TRBV27 with TRBJ1-5; 7 bases line up with TRBD1. CDR3 length: 15 amino acids. CDR1 is MNHEY, CDR2 SMNVEV, per germline (reference sequence). With 4 bases clipped from V and 7 bases from J, the junction kept 10 bases outside the gene matches. The CDR3 is CASSSQGMLAQPQHF. The DNA of the CDR3 is TGTGCCAGCAGTTCACAGGGGATGCTAGCCCAGCCCCAGCATTTT.

This clonotype was picked up one time. A much larger clone sits a single nucleotide away, making a read error possible. This sequence joins TRBV3-1 and TRBJ1-2, with no clear D. The CDR3 spans 13 residues. The germline V gene has CDR1 LGHDT and CDR2 YNNKEL (reference sequence). V lost 5 bases and J 6 bases, leaving 13 bases between the germline ends. The CDR3 reads CASSWRADDGYTF. CDR3 sequence (DNA): TGTGCCAGCAGCTGGCGGGCTGATGATGGCTACACCTTC.

At least ten counts were recorded for this clonotype. The rearrangement links TRBV12-3 or TRBV12-4 to TRBJ1-5, with D unresolved. There are 16 residues in the CDR3. The ends were cut back, 2 bases at V and 7 bases at J, with 18 bases in the middle. CDR3 sequence (DNA): TGTGCCAGCAGTTTAAGGGCCCTCGGTAGGAAACAGCCCCAGCATTTT. Translating it yields CASSLRALGRKQPQHF.

This clonotype was recorded many times. The chain has TRBV28 and TRBJ2-7; maybe TRBD1 (5 bases). Trimming took off 6 bases at V and 3 bases at J, with 12 bases between the two ends. This CDR3 is 13 amino acids long. Germline lookup yields CDR1 MDHEN and CDR2 SYDVKM. DNA for the CDR3: TGTGCCAGCAGACGAGACAGACTCTACGAGCAGTACTTC. Its translation is CASRRDRLYEQYF.

The gene calls are TRBV27 and TRBJ2-3, with TRBD2 as a possible D gene (6 bases). The CDR3 covers 12 residues. Trimming shortened V by 4 bases and J by 5 bases, and 7 bases separated the two germline ends. Germline CDR1 reads MNHEY; CDR2 reads SMNVEV (reference sequence). CDR3 protein: CASSYGGDTQYF. CDR3 coding DNA: TGTGCCAGCAGTTACGGGGGAGATACGCAGTATTTT.

Details on this clonotype: This sequence may be a read error, since a much larger clone differs from it by one base. This chain uses TRBV6-2 or TRBV6-3 with TRBJ2-1; D remains unclear. Germline V gene sequence: CDR1 MNHEY, CDR2 SVGEGT. Trimming took off 5 bases at V and 10 bases at J, with 24 bases between the two ends. There are 16 residues in the CDR3. The CDR3 region has the DNA TGTGCCAGCAGTGCCCATTCCGGTGACTCTAGACGGGAGCAGTTCTTC. This codes for CASSAHSGDSRREQFF.